This TCR beta chain was retrieved from a study of shared clonotypes between healthy human individuals. Libraries were prepared by immunoSEQ multiplex PCR; TCRdb keeps only in-frame clonotypes and omits some of them. The sample includes some 2,500,000 clones, 85% to 95% of them seen just once. Trimming pared 2 bases from V and 3 bases from J, leaving 7 bases between. This CDR3 contains 13 residues. Germline V CDR1 and CDR2: MNHNS, SASEGT. The sequence came from a man aged 18 to 30 in good health. Some clones in this sample may be carry-over from other donors' samples. V and J are TRBV6-1 and TRBJ1-2; D not certain. The sample was naive CD4+ T cells from PBMCs. Indicated subset: CD45RA+ positively selected. The CDR3 sequence is CASSESGYYGYTF. Here the CDR3 DNA reads TGTGCCAGCAGTGAAAGTGGGTACTATGGCTACACCTTC.